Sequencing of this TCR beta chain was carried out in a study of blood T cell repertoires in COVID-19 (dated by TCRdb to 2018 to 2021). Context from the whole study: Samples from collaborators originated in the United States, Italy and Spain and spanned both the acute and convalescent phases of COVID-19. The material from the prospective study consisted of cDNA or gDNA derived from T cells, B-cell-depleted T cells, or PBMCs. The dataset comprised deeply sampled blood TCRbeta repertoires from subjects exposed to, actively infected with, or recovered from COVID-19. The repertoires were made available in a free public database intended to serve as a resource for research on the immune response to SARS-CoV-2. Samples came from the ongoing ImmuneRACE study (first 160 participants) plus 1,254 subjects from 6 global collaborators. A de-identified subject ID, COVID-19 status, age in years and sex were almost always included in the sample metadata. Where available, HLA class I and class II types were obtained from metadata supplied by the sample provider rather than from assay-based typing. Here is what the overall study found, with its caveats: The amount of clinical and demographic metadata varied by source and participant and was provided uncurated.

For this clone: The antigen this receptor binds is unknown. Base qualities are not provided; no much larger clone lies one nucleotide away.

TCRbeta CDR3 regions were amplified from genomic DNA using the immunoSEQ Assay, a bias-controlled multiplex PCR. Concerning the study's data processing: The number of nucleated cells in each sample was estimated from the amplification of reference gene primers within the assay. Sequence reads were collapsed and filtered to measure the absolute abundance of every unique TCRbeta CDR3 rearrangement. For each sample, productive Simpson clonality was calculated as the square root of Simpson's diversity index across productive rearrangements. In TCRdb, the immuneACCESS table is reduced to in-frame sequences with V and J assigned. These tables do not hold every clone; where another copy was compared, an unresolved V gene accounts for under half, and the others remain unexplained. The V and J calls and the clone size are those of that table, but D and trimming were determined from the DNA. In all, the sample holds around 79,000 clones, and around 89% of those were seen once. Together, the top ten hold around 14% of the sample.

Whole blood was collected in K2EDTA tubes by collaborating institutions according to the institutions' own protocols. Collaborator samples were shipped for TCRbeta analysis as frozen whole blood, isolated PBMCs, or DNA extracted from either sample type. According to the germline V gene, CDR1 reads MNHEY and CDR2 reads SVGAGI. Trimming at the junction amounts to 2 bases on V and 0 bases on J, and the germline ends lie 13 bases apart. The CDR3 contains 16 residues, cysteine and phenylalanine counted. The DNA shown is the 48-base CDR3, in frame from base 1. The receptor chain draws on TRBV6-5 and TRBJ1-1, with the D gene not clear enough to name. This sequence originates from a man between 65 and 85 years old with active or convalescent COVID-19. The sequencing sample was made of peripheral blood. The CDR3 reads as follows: CASSYGGWYMNTEAFF. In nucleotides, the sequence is TGTGCCAGCAGTTACGGAGGGTGGTATATGAACACTGAAGCTTTCTTT.